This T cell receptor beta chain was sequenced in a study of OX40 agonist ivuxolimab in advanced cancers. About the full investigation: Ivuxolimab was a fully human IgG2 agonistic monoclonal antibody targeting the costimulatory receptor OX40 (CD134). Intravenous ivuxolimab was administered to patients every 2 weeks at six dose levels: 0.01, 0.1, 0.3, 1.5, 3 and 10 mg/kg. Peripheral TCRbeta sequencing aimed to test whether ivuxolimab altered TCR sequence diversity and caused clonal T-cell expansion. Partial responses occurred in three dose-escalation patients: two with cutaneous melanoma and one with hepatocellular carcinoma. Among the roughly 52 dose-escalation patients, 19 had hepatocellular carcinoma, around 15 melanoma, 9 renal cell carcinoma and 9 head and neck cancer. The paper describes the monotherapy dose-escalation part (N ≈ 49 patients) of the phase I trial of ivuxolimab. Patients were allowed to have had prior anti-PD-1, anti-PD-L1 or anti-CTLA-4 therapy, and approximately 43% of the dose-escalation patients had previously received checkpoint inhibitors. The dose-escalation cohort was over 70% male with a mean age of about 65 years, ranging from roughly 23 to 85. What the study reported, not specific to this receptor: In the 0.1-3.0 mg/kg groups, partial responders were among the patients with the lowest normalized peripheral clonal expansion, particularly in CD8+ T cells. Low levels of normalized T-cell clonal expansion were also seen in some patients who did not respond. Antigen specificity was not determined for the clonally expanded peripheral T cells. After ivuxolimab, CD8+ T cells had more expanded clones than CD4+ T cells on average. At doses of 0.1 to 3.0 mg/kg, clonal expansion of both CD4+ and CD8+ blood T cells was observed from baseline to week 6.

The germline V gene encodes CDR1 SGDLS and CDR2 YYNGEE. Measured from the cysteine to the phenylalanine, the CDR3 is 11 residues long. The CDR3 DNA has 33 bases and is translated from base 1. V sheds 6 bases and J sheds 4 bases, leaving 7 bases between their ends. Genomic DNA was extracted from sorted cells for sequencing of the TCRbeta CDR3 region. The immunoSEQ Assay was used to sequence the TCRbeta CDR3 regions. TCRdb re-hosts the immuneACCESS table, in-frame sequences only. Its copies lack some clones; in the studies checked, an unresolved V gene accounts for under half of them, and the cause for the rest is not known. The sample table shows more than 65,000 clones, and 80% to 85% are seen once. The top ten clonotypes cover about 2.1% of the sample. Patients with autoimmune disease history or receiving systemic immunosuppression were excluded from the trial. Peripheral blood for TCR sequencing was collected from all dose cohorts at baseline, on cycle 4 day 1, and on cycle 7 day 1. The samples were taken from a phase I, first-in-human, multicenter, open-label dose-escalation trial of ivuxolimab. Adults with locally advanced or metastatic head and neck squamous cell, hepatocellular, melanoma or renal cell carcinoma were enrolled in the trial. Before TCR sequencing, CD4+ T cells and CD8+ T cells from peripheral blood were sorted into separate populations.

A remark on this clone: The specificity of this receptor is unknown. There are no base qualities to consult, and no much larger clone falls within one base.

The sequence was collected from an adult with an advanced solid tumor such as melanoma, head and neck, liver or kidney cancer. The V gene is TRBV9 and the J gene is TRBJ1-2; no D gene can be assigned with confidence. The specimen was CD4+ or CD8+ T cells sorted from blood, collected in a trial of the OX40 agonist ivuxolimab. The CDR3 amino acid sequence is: CASNKIYGYTF. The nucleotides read TGTGCCAGCAACAAGATCTATGGCTACACCTTC.